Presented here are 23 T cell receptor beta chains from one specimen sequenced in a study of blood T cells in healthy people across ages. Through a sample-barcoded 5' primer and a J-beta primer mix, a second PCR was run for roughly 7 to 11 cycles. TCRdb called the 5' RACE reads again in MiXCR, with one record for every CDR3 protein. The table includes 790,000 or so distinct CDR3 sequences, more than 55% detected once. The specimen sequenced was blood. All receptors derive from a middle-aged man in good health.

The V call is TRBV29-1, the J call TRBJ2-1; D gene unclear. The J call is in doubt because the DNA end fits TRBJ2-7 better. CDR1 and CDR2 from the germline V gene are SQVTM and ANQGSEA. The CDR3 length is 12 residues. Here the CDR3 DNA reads TGCAGCGTTGAGCGGAGTTACAATGAGCAGTACTTC. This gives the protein CSVERSYNEQYF.

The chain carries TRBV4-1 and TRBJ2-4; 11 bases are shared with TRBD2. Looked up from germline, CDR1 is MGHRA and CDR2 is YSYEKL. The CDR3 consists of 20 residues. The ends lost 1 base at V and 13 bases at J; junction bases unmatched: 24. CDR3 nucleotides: TGCGCCAGCAGCCAAGTTGAAATCGCGTCGACTAGCGGGATTCGAAGGGAGCAGTACTTC. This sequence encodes CASSQVEIASTSGIRREQYF.

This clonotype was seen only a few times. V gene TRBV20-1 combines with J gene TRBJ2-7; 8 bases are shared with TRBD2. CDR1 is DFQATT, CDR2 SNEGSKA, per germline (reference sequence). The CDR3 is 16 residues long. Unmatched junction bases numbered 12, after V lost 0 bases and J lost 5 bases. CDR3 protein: CSARDFREGLQDEQYF. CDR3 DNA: TGCAGTGCTAGAGATTTCCGGGAGGGCCTACAAGACGAGCAGTACTTC.

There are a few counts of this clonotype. In DNA, the CDR3 is TGCAGTGCTAGACCCCCGCGATCCCTGAATTCACCCCTCCACTTT. Residues: CSARPPRSLNSPLHF. V is TRBV20-1 and J is TRBJ1-6; no firm D call. Germline CDR1 DFQATT, CDR2 SNEGSKA (reference sequence). The ends were cut back, 2 bases at V and 7 bases at J, with 15 bases in the middle. The CDR3 runs 15 residues.

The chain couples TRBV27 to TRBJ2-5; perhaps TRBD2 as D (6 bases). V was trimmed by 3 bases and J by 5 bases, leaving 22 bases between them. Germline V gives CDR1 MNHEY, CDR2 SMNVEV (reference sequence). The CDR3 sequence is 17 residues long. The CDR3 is CASSFSFRDGRGETQYF. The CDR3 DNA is TGTGCCAGCAGTTTCAGTTTTAGGGACGGGAGAGGGGAGACCCAGTACTTC.

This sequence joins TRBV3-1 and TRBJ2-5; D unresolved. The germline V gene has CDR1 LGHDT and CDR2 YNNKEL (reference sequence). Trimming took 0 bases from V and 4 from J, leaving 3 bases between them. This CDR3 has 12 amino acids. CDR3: CASSQDVETQYF. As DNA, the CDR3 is TGTGCCAGCAGCCAAGATGTAGAGACCCAGTACTTC.

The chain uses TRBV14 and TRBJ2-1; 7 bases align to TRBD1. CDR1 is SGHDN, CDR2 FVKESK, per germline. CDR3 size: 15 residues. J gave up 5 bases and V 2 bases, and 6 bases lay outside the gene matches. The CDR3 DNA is TGTGCCAGCAGCCAACCGGGACAGTTACACAATGAGCAGTTCTTC. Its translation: CASSQPGQLHNEQFF.

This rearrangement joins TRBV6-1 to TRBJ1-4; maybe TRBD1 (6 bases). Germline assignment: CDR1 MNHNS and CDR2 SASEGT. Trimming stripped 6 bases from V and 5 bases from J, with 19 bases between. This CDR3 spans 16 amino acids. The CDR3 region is CASRDPGQGENEKLFF. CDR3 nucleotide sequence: TGTGCCAGCAGGGACCCGGGACAAGGGGAAAATGAAAAACTGTTTTTT.

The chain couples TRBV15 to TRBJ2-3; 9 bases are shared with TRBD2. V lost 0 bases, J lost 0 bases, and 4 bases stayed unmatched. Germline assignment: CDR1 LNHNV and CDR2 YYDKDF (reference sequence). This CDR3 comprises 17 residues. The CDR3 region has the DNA TGTGCCACCAGCAGAGAGATAGCGGGAGTGAGCACAGATACGCAGTATTTT. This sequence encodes CATSREIAGVSTDTQYF. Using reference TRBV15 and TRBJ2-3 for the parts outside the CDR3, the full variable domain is DAMVIQNPRYQVTQFGKPVTLSCSQTLNHNVMYWYQQKSSQAPKLLFHYYDKDFNNEADTPDNFQSRRPNTSFCFLDIRSPGLGDTAMYLCATSREIAGVSTDTQYFGPGTRLTVL.

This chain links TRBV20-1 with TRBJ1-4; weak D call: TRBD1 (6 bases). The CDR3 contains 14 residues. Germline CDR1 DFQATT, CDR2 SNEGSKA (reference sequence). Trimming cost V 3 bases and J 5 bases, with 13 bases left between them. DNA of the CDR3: TGCAGTGCTAGGCAACAGGGCATAAATGAAAAACTGTTTTTT. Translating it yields CSARQQGINEKLFF.

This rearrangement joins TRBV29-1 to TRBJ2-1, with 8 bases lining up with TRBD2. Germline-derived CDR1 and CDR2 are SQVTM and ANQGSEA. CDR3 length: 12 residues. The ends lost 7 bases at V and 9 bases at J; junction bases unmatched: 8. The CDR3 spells CSADGGGSEQFF. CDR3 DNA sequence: TGCAGCGCAGACGGCGGGGGGAGTGAGCAGTTCTTC.

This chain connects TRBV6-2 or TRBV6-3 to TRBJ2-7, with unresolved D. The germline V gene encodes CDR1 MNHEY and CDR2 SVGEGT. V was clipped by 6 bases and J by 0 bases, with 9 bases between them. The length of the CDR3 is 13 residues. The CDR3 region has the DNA TGTGCCAGCAGAGAGGAGAGCTCCTACGAGCAGTACTTC. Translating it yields CASREESSYEQYF.

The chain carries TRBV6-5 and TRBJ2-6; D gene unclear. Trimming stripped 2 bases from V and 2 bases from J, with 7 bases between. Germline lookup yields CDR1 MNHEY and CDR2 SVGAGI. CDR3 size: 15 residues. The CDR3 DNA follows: TGTGCCAGCAGTTACGGTCCAACTGGGGCCAACGTCCTGACTTTC. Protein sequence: CASSYGPTGANVLTF.

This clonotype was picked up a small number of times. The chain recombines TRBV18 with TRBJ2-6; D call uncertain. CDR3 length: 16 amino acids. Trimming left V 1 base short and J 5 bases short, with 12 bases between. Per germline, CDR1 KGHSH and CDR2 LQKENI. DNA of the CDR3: TGTGCCAGCTCACCACTTAATATCGGGCGGGCCAACGTCCTGACTTTC. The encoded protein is CASSPLNIGRANVLTF.

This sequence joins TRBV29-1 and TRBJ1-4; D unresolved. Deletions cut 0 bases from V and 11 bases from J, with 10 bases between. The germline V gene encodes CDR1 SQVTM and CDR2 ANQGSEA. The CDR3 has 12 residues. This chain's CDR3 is CSVEEVRGKLFF. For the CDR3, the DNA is TGCAGCGTTGAAGAAGTACGAGGGAAACTGTTTTTT.

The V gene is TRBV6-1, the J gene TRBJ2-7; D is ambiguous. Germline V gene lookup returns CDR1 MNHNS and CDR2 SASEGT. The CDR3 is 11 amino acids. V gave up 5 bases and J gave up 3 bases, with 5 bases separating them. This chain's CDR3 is CASSLHYEQYF. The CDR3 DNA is TGTGCCAGCAGTCTCCACTACGAGCAGTACTTC.

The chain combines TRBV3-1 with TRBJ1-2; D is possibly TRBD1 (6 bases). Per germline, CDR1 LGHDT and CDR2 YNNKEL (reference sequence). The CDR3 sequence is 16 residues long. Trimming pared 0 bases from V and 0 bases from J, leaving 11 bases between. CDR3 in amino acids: CASSQDGGGANYGYTF. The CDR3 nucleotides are TGTGCCAGCAGCCAAGATGGGGGCGGAGCTAACTATGGCTACACCTTC.

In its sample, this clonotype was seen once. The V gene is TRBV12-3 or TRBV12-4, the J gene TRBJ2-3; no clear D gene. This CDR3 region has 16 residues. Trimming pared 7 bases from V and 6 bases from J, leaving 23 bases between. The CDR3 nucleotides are TGTGCCAGCATCTTTACCCCGTCCCGAACCCAGGATACGCAGTATTTT. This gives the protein CASIFTPSRTQDTQYF.

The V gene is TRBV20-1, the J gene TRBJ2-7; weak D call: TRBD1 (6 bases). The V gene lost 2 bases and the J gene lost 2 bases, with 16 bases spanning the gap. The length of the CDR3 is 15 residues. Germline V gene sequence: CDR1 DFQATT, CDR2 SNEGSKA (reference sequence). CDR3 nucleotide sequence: TGCAGTGCTAGAAGGGCCGCTCAGGGGACCTACGAGCAGTACTTC. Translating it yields CSARRAAQGTYEQYF.

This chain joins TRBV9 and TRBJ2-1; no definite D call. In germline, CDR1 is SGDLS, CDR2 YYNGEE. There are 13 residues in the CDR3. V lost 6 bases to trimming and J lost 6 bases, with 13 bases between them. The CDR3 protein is CASNTDSSNEQFF. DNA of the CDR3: TGTGCCAGCAATACGGATTCTTCCAATGAGCAGTTCTTC.

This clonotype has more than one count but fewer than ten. CDR3 sequence (DNA): TGTGCCAGCAGCAAGGGGACAGCTATTAACTATGGCTACACCTTC. It yields the protein CASSKGTAINYGYTF. This chain connects TRBV9 to TRBJ1-2; TRBD1 matches at 7 bases. The CDR3 sequence is 15 residues long. Trimming removed 4 bases from V and 1 base from J; junction bases left unmatched: 7. Germline lookup yields CDR1 SGDLS and CDR2 YYNGEE.

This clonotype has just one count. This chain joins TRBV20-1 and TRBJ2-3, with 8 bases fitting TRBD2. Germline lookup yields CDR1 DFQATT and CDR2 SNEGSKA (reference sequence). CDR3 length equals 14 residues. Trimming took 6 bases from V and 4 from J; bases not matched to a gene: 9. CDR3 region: CSAGAGRGADTQYF. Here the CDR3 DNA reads TGCAGTGCCGGGGCCGGGAGGGGCGCAGATACGCAGTATTTT.

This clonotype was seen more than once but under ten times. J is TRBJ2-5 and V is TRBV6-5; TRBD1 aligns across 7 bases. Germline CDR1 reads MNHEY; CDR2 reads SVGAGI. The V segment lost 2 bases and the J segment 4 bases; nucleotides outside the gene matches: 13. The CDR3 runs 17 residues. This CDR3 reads CASSYQTGTDGGETQYF. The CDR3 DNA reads TGTGCCAGCAGTTACCAGACAGGGACGGATGGGGGAGAGACCCAGTACTTC.